This T cell receptor beta chain was retrieved from a study of blood T cell repertoires in COVID-19. Study in general: Spain, Italy and the United States supplied samples that represented acute and convalescent COVID-19. Nucleic acid was either cDNA or gDNA, and it came from T cells, B-cell-depleted T cells, or PBMCs.

The authors' processing: The assay estimated nucleated cells by amplifying reference gene primers. Produced via immunoSEQ multiplex PCR; TCRdb's table is partial and in-frame only. From that table come the V and J calls and clone size; the DNA was used to work out D and trimming. The repertoire holds approximately 92,000 clones, with roughly 84% as singletons. The junction had 6 bases not matched to a gene; V was cut back by 4 bases and J by 5 bases. Germline V gene data show CDR1 as SGHRS and CDR2 as YFSETQ. This CDR3 has 16 amino acids. This rearrangement joins TRBV5-1 to TRBJ2-5; 15 positions match TRBD2. The material sequenced was peripheral blood. The source is a man aged 70 or older with active or convalescent COVID-19. DNA of the CDR3: TGCGCCAGCAGCGGGACTAGCGGGGGGAGTTGGGAGACCCAGTACTTC. It yields the protein CASSGTSGGSWETQYF. Full variable domain (missing parts from reference TRBV5-1 and TRBJ2-5): KAGVTQTPRYLIKTRGQQVTLSCSPISGHRSVSWYQQTPGQGLQFLFEYFSETQRNKGNFPGRFSGRQFSNSRSEMNVSTLELGDSALYLCASSGTSGGSWETQYFGPGTRLLVL.